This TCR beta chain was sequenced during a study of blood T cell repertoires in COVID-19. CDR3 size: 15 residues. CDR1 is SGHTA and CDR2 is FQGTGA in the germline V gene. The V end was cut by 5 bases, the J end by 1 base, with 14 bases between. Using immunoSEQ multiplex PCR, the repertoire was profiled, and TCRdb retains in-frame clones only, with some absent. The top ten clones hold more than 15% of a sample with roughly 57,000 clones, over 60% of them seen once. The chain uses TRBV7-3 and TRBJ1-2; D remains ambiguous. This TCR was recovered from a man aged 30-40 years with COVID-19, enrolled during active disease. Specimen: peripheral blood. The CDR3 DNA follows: TGTGCCAGCAGCCCATCGTCGGGAATTAACTATGGCTACACCTTC. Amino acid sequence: CASSPSSGINYGYTF.